The entry below gives a single T cell receptor beta chain sequence along with its context. The antigen is undetermined. In germline, CDR1 is SGHVS, CDR2 FNYEAQ. There are 13 residues in the CDR3. Whole-blood total RNA was extracted without T cell sorting. The data derive from a study of monozygotic twins with inflammatory bowel disease. Study-wide results and limits: Different subtypes (of T cells) could not be told apart from one another. IBD patients shared fewer clonotypes with others than healthy twins, especially with disease activity.

Nested amplification of TCRalpha and TCRbeta cDNA involved two PCRs of roughly 17 and 9 cycles. TCRdb re-called the 5' RACE reads, yielding one record per CDR3 amino acid sequence without DNA. Its listing shows fewer than 550,000 distinct CDR3 sequences. The V gene is TRBV7-6, the J gene TRBJ2-7. The receptor comes from a human donor with ulcerative colitis or Crohn's disease, or a healthy co-twin of an affected twin (not recorded which). The sequenced sample was blood. CDR3 region: CASSRTTVYEQYF.